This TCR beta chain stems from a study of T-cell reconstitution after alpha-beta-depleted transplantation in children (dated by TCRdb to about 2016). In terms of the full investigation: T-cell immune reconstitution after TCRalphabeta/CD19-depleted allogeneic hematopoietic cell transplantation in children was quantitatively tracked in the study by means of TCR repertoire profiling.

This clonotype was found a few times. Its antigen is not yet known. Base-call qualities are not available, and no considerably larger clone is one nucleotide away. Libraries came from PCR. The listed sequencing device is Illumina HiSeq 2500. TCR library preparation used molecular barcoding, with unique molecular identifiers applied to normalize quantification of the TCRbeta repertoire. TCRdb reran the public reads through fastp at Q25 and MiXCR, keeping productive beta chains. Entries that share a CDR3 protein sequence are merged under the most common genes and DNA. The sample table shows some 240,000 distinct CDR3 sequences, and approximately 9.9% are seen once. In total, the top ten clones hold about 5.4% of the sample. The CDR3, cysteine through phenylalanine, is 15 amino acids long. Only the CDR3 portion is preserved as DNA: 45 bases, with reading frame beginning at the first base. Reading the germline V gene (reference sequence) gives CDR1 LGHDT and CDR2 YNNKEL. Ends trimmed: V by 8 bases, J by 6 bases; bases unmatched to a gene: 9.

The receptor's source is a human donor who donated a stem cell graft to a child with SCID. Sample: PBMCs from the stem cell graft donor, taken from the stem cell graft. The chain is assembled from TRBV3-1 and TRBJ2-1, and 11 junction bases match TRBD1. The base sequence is TGTGCCAGCGGGTCGGACAGGGGGCCGAGCAATGAGCAGTTCTTC. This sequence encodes CASGSDRGPSNEQFF.